This is a list of T cell receptor beta chains from one sample in a study of blood T cell repertoires in COVID-19. Assay used: immunoSEQ multiplex PCR; TCRdb lists only in-frame clones, some missing. The sample gives more than 95,000 clones, about 70% of which show up once; 6% is in the top ten. Sequencing used peripheral blood. These receptors were obtained from a man older than 75 with COVID-19, enrolled during active disease. The CDR3 runs from the conserved cysteine through the conserved F or W.

cdr3_length	v_call	cdr3_aa
13	TRBV19	CASSPDRNYEQYF
15	TRBV7-2	CASSLVGGDTGELFF
14	TRBV19	CASKQGPSTDTQYF
15	TRBV10-3	CAISESGLAKNIQYF
14	TRBV9	CASSVWQGGEKLFF
16	TRBV25-1	CASIPGDRGKSTEAFF
16	TRBV2	CASSTDRQLMNTEAFF
15	TRBV7-9	CASSLGLGANTEAFF
13	TRBV23-1	CARPGQGSYEQYF
16	TRBV4-3	CASSPGTSGSWNEQFF
14	TRBV5-1	CASSRRQGRDTQYF
13	TRBV19	CASSTDLEVEAFF
15	TRBV5-1	CASSGEPGRTDTQYF
18	TRBV6-1	CASSEAIRASGSKNTQYF
16	TRBV27	CASSHYIGQGTPEAFF
13	TRBV25-1	CASTRDLGSPLHF
15	TRBV12-2	CASRLGSGRIFTQYF
19	TRBV4-2	CASSQGPTGGASGANVLTF
17	TRBV5-1	CASSPGLAGGGQETQYF
16	TRBV28	CASSLLAGVSNQPQHF
11	TRBV28	CASTIRGEAFF
18	TRBV4-1	CASSRRGDLSSGANVLTF
16	TRBV16	CASSQSRGDSNQPQHF
13	TRBV4-3	CASSQDRQGKTSF
14	TRBV27	CASSPGGELDTQYF
14	TRBV10-3	CAISESRFYYEQYF
15	TRBV27	CASGDRGNPGETQYF
15	TRBV7-9	CASSLIWAGKHEQYF
14	TRBV30	CAWTSSGSAGELFF
17	TRBV13	CASSSPTGSGRGDTQYF
12	TRBV12-5	CASGTGSGEQFF
15	TRBV28	CASPSQGGRIYEQYF
12	TRBV15	CATSRVNQPQHF
13	TRBV19	CASMSTPGYEQYF
15	TRBV15	CATSRDVLAQYEQYF
14	TRBV28	CASSLPQGNYGYTF